The present entry profiles one T cell receptor (beta chain) with its context. Its antigen is as yet unknown. The germline V gene has CDR1 SGHRS and CDR2 YFSETQ. This CDR3 is 17 amino acids long. Between the trimmed V and J ends, which lost 0 bases and 1 base, there was a span of 15 bases. The data were produced by immunoSEQ multiplex PCR, yet TCRdb's version contains in-frame clones alone and is incomplete. The sample lists some 140,000 clones; about 92% were seen once. The sample originates from a study of OX40 agonist ivuxolimab in advanced cancers. Overall study: Clinicians treated patients with ivuxolimab, an agonistic anti-OX40 (CD134) antibody. Patients were dosed intravenously with ivuxolimab at 0.01 to 10 mg/kg every 2 weeks.

Study outcomes and limitations: At 0.1 to 3.0 mg/kg, clonal expansion of CD4+ and CD8+ blood T cells had occurred by week 6.

The sequenced sample was CD4+ or CD8+ T cells sorted from blood, obtained in a trial of the OX40 agonist ivuxolimab. The J gene is TRBJ2-3, the V gene TRBV5-1, with a tentative D call TRBD2 (5 bases). The clonotype comes from an adult with an advanced solid tumor such as melanoma, head and neck, liver or kidney cancer. CDR3 protein: CASSLALASRRTDTQYF. CDR3 sequence (DNA): TGCGCCAGCAGCTTGGCCTTGGCTAGCCGTCGCACAGATACGCAGTATTTT.